This T cell receptor beta chain was recovered during a study of tumor-infiltrating lymphocytes in primary liver carcinoma. Co-extraction of both nucleic acids (RNA and DNA) used about 17-31 mg of unsorted bulk tissue. Those sampled were patients whose primary liver carcinoma was treated by surgical resection. Treatment-naive at the time, the patients had chronic HBV infection. Findings and caveats of the study: Pairs comparing tumor with adjacent tissue or blood overlapped less than pairs drawn from tumor regions.

The CDR3 totals 18 residues. Per the germline V gene, CDR1 is SEHNR and CDR2 is FQNEAQ (reference sequence). Priming with a constant-region primer yielded TCR beta cDNA from 450 to 550 ng total RNA. ARM-PCR, slightly modified, supplied the TCR beta libraries through three nested multiplex PCR rounds. A C-beta reverse primer and TRBV1-TRBV30 forward primers served in each of the first two PCR rounds, at 10 cycles apiece. Via MiXCR, TCRdb re-called the multiplex PCR reads, giving one row per CDR3 protein. The sample holds 75,000 to 80,000 distinct CDR3 sequences, roughly 72% seen once. A remark on this clonotype: The target antigen is unknown. Its ends do not fully match the called genes, so a read error is possible.

The sample taken for sequencing was tumor-adjacent normal liver tissue. This chain joins TRBV7-9 and TRBJ2-7; the D gene is possibly TRBD1 (6 bases). This clonotype originated in a man in his forties with primary liver carcinoma and hepatitis B virus infection. In nucleotides, the CDR3 is TGTGTCAGCAGCCTATATGGCCGACGGAACAGGGAAACCTACGAGCAGTACTTC. It translates to CVSSLYGRRNRETYEQYF. Combining the CDR3 with reference TRBV7-9 and TRBJ2-7 gives the whole variable domain DTGVSQNPRHKITKRGQNVTFRCDPISEHNRLYWYRQTLGQGPEFLTYFQNEAQLEKSRLLSDRFSAERPKGSFSTLEIQRTEQGDSAMYLCVSSLYGRRNRETYEQYFGPGTRLTVT.